The rows below give T cell receptor beta chains drawn from one sample of a study of cytomegalovirus exposure and HLA in healthy donors. Assay used: immunoSEQ multiplex PCR; TCRdb lists only in-frame clones, some missing. This table holds some 120,000 clones, roughly 80% found once. The specimen was PBMCs. These receptors came from a woman in her 50s in good health and CMV-seronegative. CDR3s include the opening cysteine and the closing phenylalanine or tryptophan. Each record gives: clone size, D gene, V gene, J gene, CDR3 DNA, CDR3 protein. The D gene is left open where the match is weak. A row's size may be missing; if present it is once, few, many or a size class.

once	-	TRBV7-9	TRBJ1-1	TGTTCCAGCAGCTTGCCTACCGGGGAGGTCTCTGAAGCTTTCTTT	CSSSLPTGEVSEAFF
-	TRBD1	TRBV30	TRBJ1-5	TGTGCCTGGAGCCCTAGGGGGCAGGTCGCCAATCAGCCCCAGCATTTT	CAWSPRGQVANQPQHF
-	-	TRBV28	TRBJ1-3	TGTGCCAGCAGTTTGTTCAGGGGCTTAACTGGAAACACCATATATTTT	CASSLFRGLTGNTIYF
-	-	TRBV28	TRBJ1-4	TGTGCCAGCAGTTTATCCAGGAAACTTAATGAAAAACTGTTTTTT	CASSLSRKLNEKLFF
-	-	TRBV30	TRBJ1-2	TGTGCCTGGAGTGTAGCAGGCTACTATGGCTACACCTTC	CAWSVAGYYGYTF
-	TRBD1	TRBV28	TRBJ2-3	TGTGCCAGCAGTTTCCAGACAGGGAACAGCGTAGATACGCAGTATTTT	CASSFQTGNSVDTQYF
-	-	TRBV28	TRBJ2-7	TGTGCCAGCAGTTTTCCTGCAGGGGAGCAGTACTTC	CASSFPAGEQYF
-	-	TRBV19	TRBJ2-7	TGTGCCAGTAGTAGGACTAACCTAATCCACGAGCAGTACTTC	CASSRTNLIHEQYF
-	-	TRBV28	TRBJ2-7	TGTGCCAGCAGGGGCCTCGGTGTTACCTACGAGCAGTACTTC	CASRGLGVTYEQYF
few	TRBD1	TRBV6-1	TRBJ1-1	TGTGCCAGCACTCCACAGGGGGCCCTTGGGGCTGAAGCTTTCTTT	CASTPQGALGAEAFF
-	-	TRBV7-9	TRBJ2-2	TGTGCCAGCAGCTTACAAGCTGGCACCGGGGAGCTGTTTTTT	CASSLQAGTGELFF
-	-	TRBV9	TRBJ2-1	TGTGCCAGCAGCGTACAAGGGCGGGGAGACAATGAGCAGTTCTTC	CASSVQGRGDNEQFF
-	-	TRBV18	TRBJ1-1	TGTGCCAGCTTACAGGACAGTTTTACGTCTGAAGCTTTCTTT	CASLQDSFTSEAFF
-	-	TRBV7-6	TRBJ2-1	TGTGCCAGCAGCTTAGTCTCGTACAATGAGCAGTTCTTC	CASSLVSYNEQFF
-	-	TRBV7-9	TRBJ1-3	TGTGCCAGCAGCCAGACCAAAAACAGGGCGGGCGGAAACACCATATATTTT	CASSQTKNRAGGNTIYF
-	-	TRBV2	TRBJ1-4	TGTGCCAGCAGTGATTCCGCGACTCTGTTGAATGAAAAACTGTTTTTT	CASSDSATLLNEKLFF
medium-sized	TRBD1	TRBV6-1	TRBJ2-3	TGTGCCAGCAGTGAAGGGACAGGGCACACAGATACGCAGTATTTT	CASSEGTGHTDTQYF
-	-	TRBV28	TRBJ2-7	TGTGCCAGCAGACCGGGGGAAGCAGCCTCCTACGAGCAGTACTTC	CASRPGEAASYEQYF
-	TRBD1	TRBV28	TRBJ1-2	TGTGCCAGCAGTTTGGACAGGGGTCGCTATGGCTACACCTTC	CASSLDRGRYGYTF
-	-	TRBV2	TRBJ1-5	TGTGCCAGCAGTGAAGAGTCAGGGGTTTCCAATCAGCCCCAGCATTTT	CASSEESGVSNQPQHF
-	TRBD2	TRBV7-2	TRBJ2-7	TGTGCCAGCAGCTTAGCGGTTATGGGCGGGAGTAGGTACGAGCAGTACTTC	CASSLAVMGGSRYEQYF
once	-	TRBV5-6	TRBJ1-5	TGTGCCAGCAGCTTGGACAGCGGTCAGCCCCAGCATTTT	CASSLDSGQPQHF
-	TRBD1	TRBV5-1	TRBJ1-4	TGCGCCAGCAGCTCCTTAGGACAGGGTTCAACTAATGAAAAACTGTTTTTT	CASSSLGQGSTNEKLFF
-	-	TRBV28	TRBJ1-6	TGTGCCAGCAGTACCGGACAAAGGGTACGCACCCTCCACTTT	CASSTGQRVRTLHF
-	-	TRBV30	TRBJ2-7	TGTGCCTGGGGCGCTAAAGGGGTGGGGGAGCAGTACTTC	CAWGAKGVGEQYF
once	-	TRBV18	TRBJ2-7	TGTGCCAGCTCACCAGGGGGCTCCACCTACGAGCAGTACTTC	CASSPGGSTYEQYF